The clone carrying this T cell receptor (beta chain) was counted only a few times. The data originate from a study of blood T cells in healthy people across ages. For the second PCR, which ran for about 7 to 11 cycles, a sample-barcoded 5' primer and a J-beta primer mix were used. Each of the samples gave a minimum of 2.5 million paired-end reads that contained CDR3. TCRdb ran MiXCR on the 5' RACE reads and lists one entry per CDR3 protein. Seen here are more than 650,000 distinct CDR3 sequences, 22% observed once, and the top ten hold about 22%. This CDR3 is built from 14 residues. Germline values: CDR1 SGHDN, CDR2 FVKESK. Trimming shortened V by 0 bases and J by 5 bases, and 10 bases separated the two germline ends.

The source of this sequence is a man in his 70s in good health. Sequencing was done on a sample of blood. This chain uses TRBV14 with TRBJ1-2; D remains unclear. The CDR3: CASSQDWGIYGYTF. DNA for the CDR3: TGTGCCAGCAGCCAAGATTGGGGAATATATGGCTACACCTTC.